This TCR beta chain was sequenced for a study of T cells after yellow fever vaccination. TCRdb used MiXCR to reprocess the 5' RACE reads, holding one entry per CDR3 protein. Here the sample spans 85,000 to 100,000 distinct CDR3 sequences, 4.5% to 6% being singletons. Germline lookup yields CDR1 SGHTA and CDR2 FQGNSA. Trimming cost V 5 bases and J 6 bases, with 17 bases left between them. The CDR3 is 14 residues long. The J gene is TRBJ2-7, the V gene TRBV7-2; TRBD1 might be the D (6 bases). This TCR was recovered from a man aged 18 to 35 who received the YFV17D yellow fever vaccine. The sample here was CD8+ T cells sorted from PBMCs, taken 10 days after the yellow fever booster vaccination. This chain's CDR3 is CASSPYRVSSEQYV. The DNA of the CDR3 is TGTGCCAGCAGCCCATACAGGGTATCCAGCGAGCAGTACGTC.